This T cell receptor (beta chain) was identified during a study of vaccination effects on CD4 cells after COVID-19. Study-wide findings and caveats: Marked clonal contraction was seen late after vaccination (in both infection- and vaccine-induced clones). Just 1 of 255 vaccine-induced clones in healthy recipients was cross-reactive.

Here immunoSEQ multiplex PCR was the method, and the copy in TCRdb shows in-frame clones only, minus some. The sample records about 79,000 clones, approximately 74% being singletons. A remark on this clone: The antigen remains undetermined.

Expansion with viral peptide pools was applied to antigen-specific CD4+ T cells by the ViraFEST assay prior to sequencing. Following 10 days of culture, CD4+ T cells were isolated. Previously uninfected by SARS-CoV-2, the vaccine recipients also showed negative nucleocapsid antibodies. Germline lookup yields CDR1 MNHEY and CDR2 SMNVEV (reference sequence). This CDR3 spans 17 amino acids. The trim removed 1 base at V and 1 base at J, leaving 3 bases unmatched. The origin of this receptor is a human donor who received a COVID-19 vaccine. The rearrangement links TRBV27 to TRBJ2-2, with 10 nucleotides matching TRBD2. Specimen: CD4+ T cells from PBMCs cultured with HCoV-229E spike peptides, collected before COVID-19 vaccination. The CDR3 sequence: CASSLYGLAENTGELFF. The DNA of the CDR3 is TGTGCCAGCAGTTTATACGGACTAGCGGAGAACACCGGGGAGCTGTTTTTT.